This TCR beta chain was sequenced in a study of control samples from healthy donors and cancer patients. Libraries were prepared by immunoSEQ multiplex PCR; TCRdb keeps only in-frame clonotypes and omits some of them. The sample lists tens of thousands of clones, roughly nine tenths occurring once. Trimming took off 3 bases at V and 2 bases at J, with 14 bases between the two ends. This CDR3 spans 16 amino acids. Germline V gives CDR1 LNHDA, CDR2 SQIVND (reference sequence). This clonotype was obtained from a woman aged 65 to 85 in good health. Sequenced input: blood. The genes are TRBV19 and TRBJ2-1, with D perhaps assigned TRBD1 or TRBD2 (5 bases each). The CDR3 DNA follows: TGTGCCAGTAGTATGGGACCGACAGATACCTACAATGAGCAGTTCTTC. Translating it yields CASSMGPTDTYNEQFF.